This T cell receptor beta chain was sequenced in a study of blood T cells in healthy people across ages. A second about 6 to 12 cycle PCR used barcoded and J-beta primers. TCRdb fed the 5' RACE reads into MiXCR, producing one record per CDR3 protein. The data contain over 1,300,000 distinct CDR3 sequences, around 59% of them singletons. A remark on this clonotype: Its antigen is unidentified.

J was trimmed by 0 bases and V by 5 bases; bases with no gene match: 9. Germline CDR1 and CDR2: SGHAT and FQNNGV. This CDR3 has 16 amino acids. Total RNA extracted from each sample amounted to at least 5.5 micrograms. Broader study findings: Naive CD4+ cell counts and diversity both ran higher in long-lived than in aged donors. Estimates drawn from one million T cells were deemed to understate diversity.

This clonotype originated in a man between 18 and 35 years old in good health. The V call is TRBV11-2, the J call TRBJ2-5; 7 bases agree with TRBD1. Sequencing was done on a sample of blood. The CDR3 region has the DNA TGTGCCAGCAGCGGGGTGGGACAGTCGTACCAAGAGACCCAGTACTTC. This codes for CASSGVGQSYQETQYF. The variable domain in full, completed from reference TRBV11-2 and TRBJ2-5, reads EAGVAQSPRYKIIEKRQSVAFWCNPISGHATLYWYQQILGQGPKLLIQFQNNGVVDDSQLPKDRFSAERLKGVDSTLKIQPAKLEDSAVYLCASSGVGQSYQETQYFGPGTRLLVL.